This T cell receptor beta chain was found in a study of shared clonotypes between healthy human individuals. Each subset's genomic DNA was split evenly across several immunoSEQ plates. Using immunoSEQ multiplex PCR, the repertoire was profiled, and TCRdb retains in-frame clones only, with some absent. Of around 940,000 clones listed, 70% to 85% are singletons. Germline V gene data show CDR1 as SGHRS and CDR2 as YFSETQ. V gave up 4 bases and J gave up 2 bases; unmatched junction bases: 4. The length of the CDR3 is 17 residues. This TCR was sampled from a man aged 18 to 30 in good health. Sequenced: memory CD4+ T cells sorted from blood. The sample's subset: CD45RA-negative fraction. The rearrangement uses TRBV5-1 and TRBJ2-1; the match to TRBD2 covers 15 bases. The CDR3 DNA reads as TGCGCCAGCAGCCCGGGACTAGCGGGAGGCGCCTACAATGAGCAGTTCTTC. Its protein is CASSPGLAGGAYNEQFF.